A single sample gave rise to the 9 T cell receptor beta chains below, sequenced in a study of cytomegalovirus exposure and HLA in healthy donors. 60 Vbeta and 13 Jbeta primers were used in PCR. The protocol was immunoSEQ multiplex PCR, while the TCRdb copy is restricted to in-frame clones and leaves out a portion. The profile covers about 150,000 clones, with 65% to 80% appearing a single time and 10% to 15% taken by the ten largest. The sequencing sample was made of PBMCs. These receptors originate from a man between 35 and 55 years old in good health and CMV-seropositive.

The CDR3 loop is CASSLTKYNEQFF. For the CDR3, the DNA is TGTGCCAGCAGCCTTACTAAATACAATGAGCAGTTCTTC. The chain joins TRBV5-4 to TRBJ2-1; unclear D gene. CDR3 size: 13 residues. Trimming took 4 bases from V and 4 from J, leaving 9 bases between them. The germline V gene has CDR1 SGHNT and CDR2 YYREEE (reference sequence).

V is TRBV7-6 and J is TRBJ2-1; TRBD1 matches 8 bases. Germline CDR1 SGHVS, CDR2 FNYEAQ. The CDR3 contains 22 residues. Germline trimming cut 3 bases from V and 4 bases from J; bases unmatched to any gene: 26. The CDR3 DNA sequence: TGTGCCAGCAGCTTTTCGGCCTGGGGGTCGGGACAGGCGACTCGGCAGTACAATGAGCAGTTCTTC. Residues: CASSFSAWGSGQATRQYNEQFF. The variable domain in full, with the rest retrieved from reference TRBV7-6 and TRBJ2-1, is GAGVSQSPRYKVTKRGQDVALRCDPISGHVSLYWYRQALGQGPEFLTYFNYEAQQDKSGLPNDRFSAERPEGSISTLTIQRTEQRDSAMYRCASSFSAWGSGQATRQYNEQFFGPGTRLTVL.

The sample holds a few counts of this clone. The CDR3 loop is CASSGQYNQPQHF. Here the CDR3 DNA reads TGCGCCAGCAGTGGACAGTACAATCAGCCCCAGCATTTT. V usage is TRBV10-1 and J usage is TRBJ1-5; possibly TRBD1 for D (5 bases). Germline V CDR1 and CDR2: WNHNN, SYGVQD (reference sequence). The CDR3 covers 13 residues. V was trimmed by 4 bases and J by 3 bases, leaving 7 bases between them.

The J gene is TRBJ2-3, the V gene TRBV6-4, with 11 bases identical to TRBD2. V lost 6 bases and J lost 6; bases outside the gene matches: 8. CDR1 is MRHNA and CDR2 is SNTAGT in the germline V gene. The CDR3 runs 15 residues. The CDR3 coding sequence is TGTGCCAGCAGCACAACTAGCGGGAGTTCCGATACGCAGTATTTT. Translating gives CASSTTSGSSDTQYF.

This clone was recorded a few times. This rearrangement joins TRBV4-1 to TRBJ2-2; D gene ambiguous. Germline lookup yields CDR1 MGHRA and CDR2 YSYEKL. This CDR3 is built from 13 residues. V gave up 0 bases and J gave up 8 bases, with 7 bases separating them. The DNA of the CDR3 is TGCGCCAGCAGCCAAGAAGTGAGGGGGGAGCTGTTTTTT. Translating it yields CASSQEVRGELFF.

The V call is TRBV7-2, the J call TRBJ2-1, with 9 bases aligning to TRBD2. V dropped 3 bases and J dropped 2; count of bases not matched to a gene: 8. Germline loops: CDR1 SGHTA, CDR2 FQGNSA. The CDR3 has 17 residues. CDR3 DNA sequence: TGTGCCAGCAGCTTCCCGTTAGCGGGAGACACCTACAATGAGCAGTTCTTC. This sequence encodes CASSFPLAGDTYNEQFF.

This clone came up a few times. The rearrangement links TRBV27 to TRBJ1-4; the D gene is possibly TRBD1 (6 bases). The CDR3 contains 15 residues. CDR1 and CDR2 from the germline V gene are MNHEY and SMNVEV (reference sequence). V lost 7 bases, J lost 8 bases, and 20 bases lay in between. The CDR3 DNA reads TGTGCCAGCACCGCTTGGGGGGGCGCGCTGGAAAAACTGTTTTTT. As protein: CASTAWGGALEKLFF.

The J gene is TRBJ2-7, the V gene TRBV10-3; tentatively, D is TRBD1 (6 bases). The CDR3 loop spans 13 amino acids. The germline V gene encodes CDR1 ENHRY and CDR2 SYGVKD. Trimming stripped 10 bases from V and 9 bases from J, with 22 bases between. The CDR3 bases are TGTGCCACCGAGGACAGTAGACGCCCGTGGCAGTACTTC. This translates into CATEDSRRPWQYF.

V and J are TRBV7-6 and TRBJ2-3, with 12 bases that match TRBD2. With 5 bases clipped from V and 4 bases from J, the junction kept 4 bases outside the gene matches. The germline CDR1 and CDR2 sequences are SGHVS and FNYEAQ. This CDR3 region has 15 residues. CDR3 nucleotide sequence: TGTGCCAGCAGCCAGACTAGCGGGAGCCCAGATACGCAGTATTTT. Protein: CASSQTSGSPDTQYF.